This TCR beta chain was sequenced during a study of blood T cell repertoires in COVID-19. Turning to the study itself: Both acute and convalescent COVID-19 samples were obtained from the United States, Italy and Spain. Sample material is recorded as cDNA or gDNA derived from T cells, B-cell-depleted T cells, or PBMCs.

Trimming took 0 bases from V and 4 from J; bases not matched to a gene: 4. This CDR3 is 15 amino acids long. Germline CDR1 reads MGHRA; CDR2 reads YSYEKL. The sample holds a few counts of this clone. Per the original methods: Reference gene primer amplification in the assay estimated nucleated cell counts. Some clones are missing from TCRdb's copy, which holds only in-frame ones; the method was immunoSEQ multiplex PCR. V and J calls plus clone size are reproduced from that table; the DNA served to infer D and trimming. Seen here are about 150,000 clones, over 60% observed once, and the top ten hold 3.7%.

This sequence originates from a woman older than 75 with acute or convalescent COVID-19. What was sequenced was peripheral blood. The chain couples TRBV4-1 to TRBJ2-3; 7 positions match TRBD1. The CDR3 spells CASSQETGEPDTQYF. CDR3 nucleotides: TGCGCCAGCAGCCAAGAAACAGGGGAACCAGATACGCAGTATTTT.